These 21 T cell receptor beta chains were all obtained from the same sample, sequenced in a study of blood T cell repertoires in COVID-19. Repertoires were generated with immunoSEQ multiplex PCR, while TCRdb's copy carries only in-frame clones and drops some. Of about 190,000 clones listed, 84% are singletons. Sequencing input: peripheral blood. Receptors originate from a human donor in a cohort sampled during active COVID-19.

This chain joins TRBV5-5 and TRBJ1-4, with TRBD1 identical over 7 bases. Germline V CDR1 and CDR2: SGHKS, YYEKEE (reference sequence). This CDR3 comprises 15 residues. The V gene end was trimmed by 0 bases and the J gene end by 2 bases; junction bases not matched to a gene: 1. The CDR3 loop is CASSLGTGTNEKLFF. The CDR3 nucleotides are TGTGCCAGCAGCTTGGGGACAGGCACTAATGAAAAACTGTTTTTT.

The chain is built from TRBV27 and TRBJ1-2, with no clear D. V was shortened by 6 bases and J by 4 bases, with 21 bases between the two germline ends. This CDR3 is 16 amino acids long. Germline values: CDR1 MNHEY, CDR2 SMNVEV (reference sequence). Written as DNA, the CDR3 is TGTGCCAGCAGATCAAAGGGAGGGTGGGATGGCTATGGCTACACCTTC. This sequence encodes CASRSKGGWDGYGYTF.

In this sample, this clone turned up a few times. The V gene is TRBV4-1, the J gene TRBJ2-1; a possible D gene is TRBD2 (5 bases). The V and J ends lost 4 bases and 6 bases respectively, with 10 bases between them. The germline V gene has CDR1 MGHRA and CDR2 YSYEKL. The CDR3 length is 13 residues. Here the CDR3 reads CASSLQGSNEQFF. The CDR3, as DNA: TGCGCCAGCAGCCTCCAAGGGAGCAATGAGCAGTTCTTC.

This clone was detected only once. This sequence joins TRBV2 and TRBJ1-4; no definite D call. The CDR3 covers 13 residues. Germline V gene lookup returns CDR1 SNHLY and CDR2 FYNNEI. Trimming stripped 7 bases from V and 3 bases from J, with 9 bases between. The CDR3 DNA follows: TGTGCCAGCACGAGGCGGCCTAATGAAAAACTGTTTTTT. This sequence encodes CASTRRPNEKLFF.

The chain couples TRBV6-5 to TRBJ1-2; TRBD1 aligns across 8 bases. The CDR3 runs to 15 residues. V lost 9 bases and J lost 6; bases outside the gene matches: 15. Germline V gene data show CDR1 as MNHEY and CDR2 as SVGAGI. CDR3 protein: CASFPSGQGTNGYTF. CDR3 coding DNA: TGTGCCAGTTTCCCCTCCGGACAGGGAACAAATGGCTACACCTTC.

The chain combines TRBV13 with TRBJ1-3, with D perhaps TRBD1 (6 bases). The germline gives CDR1 PRHDT, CDR2 FYEKMQ (reference sequence). The CDR3 is 17 amino acids. The ends were cut back, 5 bases at V and 0 bases at J, with 17 bases in the middle. The CDR3 region is CASSTRTATISGNTIYF. As DNA, the CDR3 is TGTGCCAGCAGCACCCGGACAGCAACCATCTCTGGAAACACCATATATTTT.

The chain carries TRBV19 and TRBJ2-5, with D tentatively TRBD2 (6 bases). V lost 10 bases and J 1 base, leaving 16 bases between the germline ends. Germline V CDR1 and CDR2: LNHDA, SQIVND (reference sequence). The CDR3 is made up of 14 amino acids. The CDR3 coding sequence is TGTGCCACCAGAACCGGGACTTTCCAAGAGACCCAGTACTTC. It yields the protein CATRTGTFQETQYF.

DNA for the CDR3: TGTGCCAGCAGTGAAGAGGTCAGCGTCTATGGCTACACCTTC. Its translation is CASSEEVSVYGYTF. The rearrangement links TRBV6-1 to TRBJ1-2; no firm D call. Trimming shortened V by 1 base and J by 4 bases, and 10 bases separated the two germline ends. The CDR3 spans 14 residues. Germline V gene lookup returns CDR1 MNHNS and CDR2 SASEGT.

This chain links TRBV6-2 or TRBV6-3 with TRBJ2-1; 7 bases map to TRBD1. V lost 5 bases, J lost 7 bases, and 2 bases stayed unmatched. The CDR3 sequence is 12 residues long. The germline CDR1 and CDR2 sequences are MNHEY and SVGEGT. For the CDR3, the DNA is TGTGCCAGCAGTCAACAGGGGAATGAGCAGTTCTTC. It translates to CASSQQGNEQFF.

V gene TRBV28 combines with J gene TRBJ1-2; D unresolved. Germline CDR1 is MDHEN and CDR2 is SYDVKM. Trimming pared 7 bases from V and 7 bases from J, leaving 13 bases between. This CDR3 contains 12 residues. The CDR3 nucleotides read TGTGCCAGCATCCAAACGGGTTTTGGCTACACCTTC. Its protein is CASIQTGFGYTF.

V gene TRBV30 combines with J gene TRBJ2-1, with 14 nucleotides matching TRBD2. The ends lost 0 bases at V and 12 bases at J; junction bases unmatched: 10. The germline V gene has CDR1 GTSNPN and CDR2 SVGIG (reference sequence). This CDR3 comprises 16 residues. As DNA, the CDR3 is TGTGCCTGGAGTGTAGGGCCGGGACTAGCGGGAGTTGGGCAGTTCTTC. Its translation: CAWSVGPGLAGVGQFF.

V gene TRBV7-8 combines with J gene TRBJ2-5; D is perhaps TRBD2 (5 bases). Trimming removed 7 bases from V and 3 bases from J, with 21 bases in between. CDR3 size: 16 residues. Germline V gene sequence: CDR1 SGHVS, CDR2 FQNEAQ. The CDR3 spells CASTNLVRVVEETQYF. CDR3 DNA: TGTGCCAGCACCAACTTAGTGAGGGTAGTGGAAGAGACCCAGTACTTC.

The chain uses TRBV2 and TRBJ2-1, with D perhaps TRBD2 (6 bases). Trimming took off 2 bases at V and 4 bases at J, with 6 bases between the two ends. CDR1 SNHLY and CDR2 FYNNEI come from the germline V gene. This CDR3 has 13 residues. CDR3 coding DNA: TGTGCCAGCAGTGAACTAGCGTACAATGAGCAGTTCTTC. It specifies CASSELAYNEQFF.

The chain has TRBV7-9 and TRBJ1-3; the match to TRBD1 covers 9 bases. Trimming cost V 6 bases and J 3 bases; bases outside gene matches: 12. The CDR3 runs 17 residues. CDR1 is SEHNR and CDR2 is FQNEAQ in the germline V gene (reference sequence). CDR3 region: CASRTRTGEMSGNTIYF. The DNA for the CDR3 is TGTGCCAGCAGAACTAGGACAGGGGAGATGAGTGGAAACACCATATATTTT. Drawing the rest from reference TRBV7-9 and TRBJ1-3, the complete variable domain is DTGVSQNPRHKITKRGQNVTFRCDPISEHNRLYWYRQTLGQGPEFLTYFQNEAQLEKSRLLSDRFSAERPKGSFSTLEIQRTEQGDSAMYLCASRTRTGEMSGNTIYFGEGSWLTVV.

This clone was counted only a few times. DNA of the CDR3: TGTGCCAGCAGCTTAGCCCCCGGCGGCACCGGGGAGCTGTTTTTT. This gives the protein CASSLAPGGTGELFF. This chain joins TRBV7-6 and TRBJ2-2, with unresolved D. Germline CDR1 SGHVS, CDR2 FNYEAQ. The V end was cut by 0 bases, the J end by 4 bases, with 9 bases between. The CDR3 has 15 amino acids.

CDR3 DNA: TGTGCCAGCAGCTTAGCCCAGGGAGGGACCGGGGAGCTGTTTTTT. This translates into CASSLAQGGTGELFF. This rearrangement joins TRBV7-9 to TRBJ2-2; 7 positions agree with TRBD2. V dropped 0 bases and J dropped 5; count of bases not matched to a gene: 3. Germline-derived CDR1 and CDR2 are SEHNR and FQNEAQ (reference sequence). This CDR3 comprises 15 residues.

This clone came up once. This chain links TRBV9 with TRBJ2-2, with a possible D match to TRBD2 (6 bases). Germline values: CDR1 SGDLS, CDR2 YYNGEE. This CDR3 spans 16 amino acids. Trimming removed 0 bases from V and 0 bases from J, with 9 bases in between. The CDR3 region has the DNA TGTGCCAGCAGCGTAGGGGGGGACGCGAACACCGGGGAGCTGTTTTTT. Translated, it gives CASSVGGDANTGELFF. Complete variable domain (other parts from reference TRBV9 and TRBJ2-2): DSGVTQTPKHLITATGQRVTLRCSPRSGDLSVYWYQQSLDQGLQFLIQYYNGEERAKGNILERFSAQQFPDLHSELNLSSLELGDSALYFCASSVGGDANTGELFFGEGSRLTVL.

This chain uses TRBV3-1 (or the pseudogene TRBV3-2) with TRBJ2-2, with D perhaps matching TRBD1 (5 bases). Trimming left V 4 bases short and J 5 bases short, with 14 bases between. CDR1 LGHDT and CDR2 YNNKEL come from the germline V gene (reference sequence). The CDR3 extends over 15 amino acids. CDR3 protein: CASSLGQGRTGELFF. For the CDR3, the DNA is TGTGCCAGCAGCCTAGGGCAGGGTAGGACCGGGGAGCTGTTTTTT.

This clone was seen at least ten times. The chain recombines TRBV6-4 with TRBJ2-3; 10 bases are a match to TRBD2. Trimming at V came to 5 bases and at J to 4 bases, leaving 9 bases not matched to a gene. The CDR3 spans 16 residues. Germline assignment: CDR1 MRHNA and CDR2 SNTAGT. The CDR3 region is CASSFDSGGSSDTQYF. The CDR3 DNA sequence: TGTGCCAGCAGTTTCGATAGCGGGGGGTCTTCAGATACGCAGTATTTT.

The V and J genes are TRBV2 and TRBJ1-1; D perhaps matches TRBD1 (5 bases). This CDR3 contains 15 residues. The germline gives CDR1 SNHLY, CDR2 FYNNEI. Trimming removed 6 bases at V and 5 bases at J, with 19 bases between. The CDR3 nucleotides are TGTGCCAGCAGGGTACCCCGGGTGCGGGGGACTGAAGCTTTCTTT. Amino acid sequence: CASRVPRVRGTEAFF.

The chain recombines TRBV28 with TRBJ2-3; TRBD2 matches at 7 bases. The CDR3 runs 14 residues. J was trimmed by 7 bases and V by 5 bases; bases with no gene match: 9. CDR1 is MDHEN and CDR2 is SYDVKM in the germline V gene. CDR3 sequence (DNA): TGTGCCAGCAGTGGGGGGGGTGGGCCGAATACGCAGTATTTT. Translation gives CASSGGGGPNTQYF.